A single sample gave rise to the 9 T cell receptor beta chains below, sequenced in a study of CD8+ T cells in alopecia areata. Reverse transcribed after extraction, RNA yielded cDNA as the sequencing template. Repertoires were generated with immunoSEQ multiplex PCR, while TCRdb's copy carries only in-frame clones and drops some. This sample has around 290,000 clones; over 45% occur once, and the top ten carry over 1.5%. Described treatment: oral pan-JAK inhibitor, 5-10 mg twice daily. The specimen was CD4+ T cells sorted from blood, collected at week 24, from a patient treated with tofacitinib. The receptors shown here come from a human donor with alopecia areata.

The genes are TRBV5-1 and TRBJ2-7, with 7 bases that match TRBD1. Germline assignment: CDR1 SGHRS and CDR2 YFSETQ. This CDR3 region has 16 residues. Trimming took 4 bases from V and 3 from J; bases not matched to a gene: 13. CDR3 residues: CASSPRGDRASYEQYF. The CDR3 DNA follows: TGCGCCAGCAGCCCCCGGGGCGACAGGGCGAGCTACGAGCAGTACTTC.

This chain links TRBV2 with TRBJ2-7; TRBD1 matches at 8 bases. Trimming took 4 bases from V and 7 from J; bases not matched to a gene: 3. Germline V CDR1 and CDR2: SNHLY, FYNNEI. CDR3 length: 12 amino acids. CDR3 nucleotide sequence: TGTGCCAGCAGTGGGACAGGGTGGGAGCAGTACTTC. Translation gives CASSGTGWEQYF.

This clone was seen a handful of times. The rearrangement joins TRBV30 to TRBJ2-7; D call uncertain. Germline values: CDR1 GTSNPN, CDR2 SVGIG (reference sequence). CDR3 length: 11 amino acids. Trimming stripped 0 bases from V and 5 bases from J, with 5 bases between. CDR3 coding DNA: TGTGCCTGGAGTGTAGTAGACGAGCAGTACTTC. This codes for CAWSVVDEQYF.

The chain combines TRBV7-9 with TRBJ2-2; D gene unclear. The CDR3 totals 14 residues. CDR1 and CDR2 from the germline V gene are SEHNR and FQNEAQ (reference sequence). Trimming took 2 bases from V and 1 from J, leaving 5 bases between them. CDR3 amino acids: CASSLRMNTGELFF. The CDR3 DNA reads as TGTGCCAGCAGCTTACGAATGAACACCGGGGAGCTGTTTTTT. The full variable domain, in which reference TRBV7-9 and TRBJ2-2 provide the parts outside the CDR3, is DTGVSQNPRHKITKRGQNVTFRCDPISEHNRLYWYRQTLGQGPEFLTYFQNEAQLEKSRLLSDRFSAERPKGSFSTLEIQRTEQGDSAMYLCASSLRMNTGELFFGEGSRLTVL.

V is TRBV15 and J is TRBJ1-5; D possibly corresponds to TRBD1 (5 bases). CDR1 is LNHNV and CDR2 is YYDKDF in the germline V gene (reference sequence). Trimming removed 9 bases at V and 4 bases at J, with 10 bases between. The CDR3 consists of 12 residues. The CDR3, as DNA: TGTGCCACACAGGACCAGAATCAGCCCCAGCATTTT. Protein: CATQDQNQPQHF.

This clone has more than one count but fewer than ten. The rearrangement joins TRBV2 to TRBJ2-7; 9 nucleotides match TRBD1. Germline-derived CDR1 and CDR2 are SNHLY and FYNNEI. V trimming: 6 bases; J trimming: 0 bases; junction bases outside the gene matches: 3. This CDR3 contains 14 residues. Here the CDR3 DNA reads TGTGCCAGCAGCGGGGGACAGGGCTCCTACGAGCAGTACTTC. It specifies CASSGGQGSYEQYF.

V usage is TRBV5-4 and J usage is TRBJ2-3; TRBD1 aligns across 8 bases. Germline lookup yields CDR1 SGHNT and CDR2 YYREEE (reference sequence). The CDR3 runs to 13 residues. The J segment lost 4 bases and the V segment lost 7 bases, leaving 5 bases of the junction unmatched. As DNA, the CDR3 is TGTGCCAGCTCCCAGGGGGCCGCAGATACGCAGTATTTT. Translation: CASSQGAADTQYF.

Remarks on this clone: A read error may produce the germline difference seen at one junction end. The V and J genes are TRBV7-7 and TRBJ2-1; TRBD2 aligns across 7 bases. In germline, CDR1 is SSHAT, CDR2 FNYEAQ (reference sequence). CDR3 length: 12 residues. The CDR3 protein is CASSPGGGKQFF. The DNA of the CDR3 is TGTGCTAGCAGCCCGGGGGGAGGGAAGCAGTTCTTC.

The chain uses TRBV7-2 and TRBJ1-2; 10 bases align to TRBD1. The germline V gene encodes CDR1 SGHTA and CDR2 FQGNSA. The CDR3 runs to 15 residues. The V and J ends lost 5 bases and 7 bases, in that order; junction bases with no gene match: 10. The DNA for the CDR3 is TGTGCCAGCAGCCTTCGACAGGGGGCATTTGCTGGCTACACCTTC. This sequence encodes CASSLRQGAFAGYTF. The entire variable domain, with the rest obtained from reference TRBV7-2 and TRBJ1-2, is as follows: GAGVSQSPSNKVTEKGKDVELRCDPISGHTALYWYRQSLGQGLEFLIYFQGNSAPDKSGLPSDRFSAERTGGSVSTLTIQRTQQEDSAVYLCASSLRQGAFAGYTFGSGTRLTVV.